These 17 T cell receptor beta chains were sequenced from one sample in a study of T cell responses to AZD1222 COVID-19 vaccine (dated by TCRdb to about 2021). The method behind the library was the immunoSEQ multiplex PCR assay. Entries here come from immuneACCESS through TCRdb and include only in-frame sequences with V and J called. Some clones fail to appear in such tables; in the studies checked, an unresolved V gene covers under half of the shortfall, and the cause of the remainder is unknown. The sample table shows 95,000 to 150,000 clones, and roughly 90% are seen once. In total, the top ten clones hold about 1.4% of the sample. According to the study, the label for this sample's time point signals: baseline before first vaccination. The source material was peripheral blood, sampled on day 0 of AZD1222 vaccination. The receptors were sampled from an adult in good health.

V gene TRBV14 combines with J gene TRBJ1-6; tentative D call: TRBD1 (6 bases). The CDR3 is 16 amino acids. Trimming took off 2 bases at V and 7 bases at J, with 15 bases between the two ends. Per the germline V gene, CDR1 is SGHDN and CDR2 is FVKESK. As DNA, the CDR3 is TGTGCCAGCAGCCAAATATTCGCAGGGGTAAATTCACCCCTCCACTTT. Translated, it gives CASSQIFAGVNSPLHF.

The chain carries TRBV19 and TRBJ2-7; D may be TRBD1 or TRBD2 (5 bases each). The ends were cut back, 3 bases at V and 1 base at J, with 10 bases in the middle. Germline values: CDR1 LNHDA, CDR2 SQIVND (reference sequence). CDR3 length: 14 residues. The CDR3 loop is CASSMGLASYEQYF. The CDR3 region has the DNA TGTGCCAGTAGTATGGGGCTAGCTTCCTACGAGCAGTACTTC.

The V and J genes are TRBV18 and TRBJ1-2; TRBD1 aligns across 7 bases. The CDR3 length is 13 residues. Trimming removed 6 bases from V and 5 bases from J; junction bases left unmatched: 6. Germline V gene data show CDR1 as KGHSH and CDR2 as LQKENI. The CDR3 is CASSPDRVYGYTF. The CDR3 DNA follows: TGTGCCAGCTCTCCCGACAGGGTATATGGCTACACCTTC.

The chain uses TRBV4-1 and TRBJ1-3; possible D gene TRBD1, 6 bases. This CDR3 spans 20 amino acids. V lost 4 bases and J lost 0, with 25 bases in between. In germline, CDR1 is MGHRA, CDR2 YSYEKL. CDR3 region: CASSRLLGGSTISSGNTIYF. The CDR3 DNA reads as TGCGCCAGCAGCCGATTACTTGGGGGCTCCACGATTAGCTCTGGAAACACCATATATTTT.

This chain joins TRBV6-5 and TRBJ2-7; D gene unclear. From germline, CDR1 is MNHEY and CDR2 SVGAGI. Trimming cost V 6 bases and J 7 bases, with 13 bases left between them. The CDR3 extends over 12 amino acids. As DNA, the CDR3 is TGTGCCAGCAGCCCCCACAAACTGGAGCAGTACTTC. It translates to CASSPHKLEQYF.

V usage is TRBV2 and J usage is TRBJ1-4; D is possibly TRBD1 (5 bases). CDR3 size: 18 residues. Trimming cost V 8 bases and J 0 bases, with 22 bases left between them. Germline CDR1 reads SNHLY; CDR2 reads FYNNEI. The CDR3 region is CASSVGGRSKATNEKLFF. The CDR3 nucleotides read TGTGCCAGCTCCGTGGGGGGGAGGTCTAAGGCAACTAATGAAAAACTGTTTTTT.

The chain links TRBV19 to TRBJ2-1; D remains ambiguous. CDR1 and CDR2 from the germline V gene are LNHDA and SQIVND (reference sequence). The CDR3 runs to 13 residues. V lost 3 bases, J lost 7 bases, and 10 bases lay in between. The CDR3 reads CASSMGSGNEQFF. As DNA, the CDR3 is TGTGCCAGTAGTATGGGGTCCGGGAATGAGCAGTTCTTC.

V gene TRBV27 combines with J gene TRBJ2-7; D is unclear. V lost 3 bases, J lost 0 bases, and 3 bases lay in between. The CDR3 is 12 amino acids. Germline V gene lookup returns CDR1 MNHEY and CDR2 SMNVEV (reference sequence). In nucleotides, the CDR3 is TGTGCCAGCAGTTTCGGCTCCTACGAGCAGTACTTC. Residues: CASSFGSYEQYF.

This clone was recorded once. V usage is TRBV7-9 and J usage is TRBJ2-7; 8 nucleotides line up with TRBD1. Trimming removed 5 bases from V and 6 bases from J; junction bases left unmatched: 6. This CDR3 has 13 residues. From germline, CDR1 is SEHNR and CDR2 FQNEAQ (reference sequence). The CDR3 here is CASSPGGTPEQYF. For the CDR3, the DNA is TGTGCCAGCAGCCCAGGGGGCACCCCCGAGCAGTACTTC.

The gene calls are TRBV27 and TRBJ2-7; 7 bases align to TRBD1. There are 12 residues in the CDR3. Trimming cost V 5 bases and J 8 bases; bases outside gene matches: 6. Looked up from germline, CDR1 is MNHEY and CDR2 is SMNVEV (reference sequence). CDR3 bases: TGTGCCAGCAGTCTCCGGGACAGTAAGCAGTACTTC. As protein: CASSLRDSKQYF.

The V call is TRBV27, the J call TRBJ2-5; 7 nucleotides agree with TRBD2. This CDR3 has 15 amino acids. Trimming took 5 bases from V and 7 from J; bases not matched to a gene: 13. Germline V gives CDR1 MNHEY, CDR2 SMNVEV (reference sequence). The CDR3 nucleotides are TGTGCCAGCAGTGCGAGCGGGGCCGCGATTGGGACCCAGTACTTC. Translating gives CASSASGAAIGTQYF.

This rearrangement joins TRBV27 to TRBJ2-1, with TRBD2 matching over 10 bases. Germline V gives CDR1 MNHEY, CDR2 SMNVEV (reference sequence). V lost 8 bases to trimming and J lost 9 bases; unmatched junction nucleotides: 16. This CDR3 comprises 16 residues. For the CDR3, the DNA is TGTGCCAGCTCACGTAGCGGGAGGCCCCCCATGGGTGAGCAGTTCTTC. Amino acid sequence: CASSRSGRPPMGEQFF.

The chain combines TRBV30 with TRBJ2-3, with TRBD1 matching 9 bases. The J segment lost 3 bases and the V segment lost 5 bases, leaving 9 bases of the junction unmatched. CDR1 is GTSNPN, CDR2 SVGIG, per germline (reference sequence). The CDR3 covers 15 residues. The CDR3 DNA follows: TGTGCCTGGGAAACCGGGACAGGGAGGACAGATACGCAGTATTTT. As protein: CAWETGTGRTDTQYF.

The rearrangement links TRBV24-1 to TRBJ2-1, with 7 bases fitting TRBD2. CDR1 is KGHDR and CDR2 is SFDVKD in the germline V gene. J gave up 5 bases and V 3 bases, and 12 bases lay outside the gene matches. The CDR3 runs to 17 residues. This CDR3 reads CATSDALGSSGNNEQFF. CDR3 DNA: TGTGCCACCAGTGATGCCCTGGGTTCTAGCGGTAACAATGAGCAGTTCTTC.

V gene TRBV6-5 combines with J gene TRBJ2-1; 10 nucleotides agree with TRBD1. CDR1 and CDR2 from the germline V gene are MNHEY and SVGAGI. The CDR3 contains 15 residues. The V segment lost 1 base and the J segment 7 bases; nucleotides outside the gene matches: 4. The CDR3 spells CASSYLGQGSNEQFF. CDR3 bases: TGTGCCAGCAGTTACTTGGGACAGGGGAGTAATGAGCAGTTCTTC.

This chain links TRBV7-9 with TRBJ2-7; no clear D. V was trimmed by 4 bases and J by 6 bases, leaving 7 bases between them. Germline CDR1 is SEHNR and CDR2 is FQNEAQ (reference sequence). This CDR3 is built from 11 residues. This CDR3 reads CASSYIGEQYF. CDR3 nucleotides: TGTGCCAGCAGCTATATTGGCGAGCAGTACTTC.

The V and J genes are TRBV7-2 and TRBJ2-7; D may correspond to TRBD1 or TRBD2 (6 bases each). The ends were cut back, 5 bases at V and 6 bases at J, with 17 bases in the middle. This CDR3 contains 14 residues. CDR1 and CDR2 (germline): SGHTA, FQGNSA. This chain's CDR3 is CASSHGGLPGEQYF. In DNA form, the CDR3 reads TGTGCCAGCAGCCACGGGGGCTTACCAGGCGAGCAGTACTTC.